Below are 5 T cell receptor beta chains sequenced from a single sample in a study of T cell clonality in common variable immunodeficiency. General study points: In common variable immunodeficiency, TCR beta chains reportedly carried fewer deletions and N-nucleotide insertions.

The assay was immunoSEQ multiplex PCR, and TCRdb's table has in-frame clones only and misses some. Singletons are absent from the sample, which has tens of thousands of clones. These receptors have no known antigen. Material for sequencing was peripheral blood mononuclear cells. These receptor sequences come from a human donor with common variable immunodeficiency.

This clone was counted only a few times. With the read ending 3 residues before the CDR3 end, the germline J gene is used to fill in that end. The chain combines TRBV7-3 with TRBJ2-3; D is possibly TRBD2 (5 bases). CDR1 is SGHTA and CDR2 is FQGTGA in the germline V gene. CDR3 size: 15 residues. V was clipped by 5 bases and J by 7 bases, with 19 bases between them. The part of the CDR3 DNA that was read is TGTGCCAGCAGCCCCGAAGCCTGGGCTAGCCATACG. Amino acids: CASSPEAWASHT. In full, the CDR3 reads CASSPEAWASHTQYF.

Comment on this clone: The read gets to within 3 residues of the CDR3 end, and the germline J gene fills in the rest. The chain combines TRBV6-1 with TRBJ2-5, with a weak D call TRBD2 (7 bases). Germline V CDR1 and CDR2: MNHNS, SASEGT. V was pared by 4 bases and J by 4 bases, with 10 bases between. This CDR3 has 13 amino acids. CDR3 amino acids: CASSGGGPETQYF. The sequenced part of the CDR3 DNA is TGTGCCAGCAGTGGGGGGGGCCCAGAGACC.

This clone was recorded many times. The read ends 3 residues before the CDR3 terminus; that terminus is restored from the germline J gene. The rearrangement joins TRBV7-8 to TRBJ1-1, with unresolved D. Germline CDR1 SGHVS, CDR2 FQNEAQ. The CDR3 contains 16 residues. The ends were cut back, 0 bases at V and 4 bases at J, with 15 bases in the middle. The CDR3 sequence is CASSLAAKVAATEAFF. CDR3 DNA (partial): TGTGCCAGCAGCTTAGCAGCGAAGGTTGCGGCCACTGAA.

The table lists this clone with a few counts. From the germline J gene comes the end of the CDR3, since the read stops 3 residues before it. The chain has TRBV2 and TRBJ1-1; no reliable D call. CDR1 and CDR2 (germline): SNHLY, FYNNEI. This CDR3 has 13 residues. Trimming removed 5 bases from V and 5 bases from J, with 12 bases in between. The CDR3 protein is CASSRVTETEAFF. CDR3 DNA, as far as it was read: TGTGCCAGCAGTAGGGTTACAGAAACTGAA.

This clone has just a few counts. The read ends 3 residues before the CDR3 terminus; that terminus is restored from the germline J gene. The V call is TRBV2, the J call TRBJ1-2; 10 nucleotides match TRBD1. The CDR3 has 15 residues. Germline loops: CDR1 SNHLY, CDR2 FYNNEI. With V trimmed by 3 bases and J by 4 bases, 5 bases remained unmatched. CDR3: CASSERTGGGYGYTF. The covered CDR3 bases are TGTGCCAGCAGTGAGAGGACAGGGGGAGGCTATGGC. Full variable domain (missing parts from reference TRBV2 and TRBJ1-2): EPEVTQTPSHQVTQMGQEVILRCVPISNHLYFYWYRQILGQKVEFLVSFYNNEISEKSEIFDDQFSVERPDGSNFTLKIRSTKLEDSAMYFCASSERTGGGYGYTFGSGTRLTVV.